What follows are 15 T cell receptor beta chains derived from one specimen sequenced in a study of Graves' ophthalmopathy and Graves' hyperthyroidism. Amplification targeted the TCR beta CDR3 regions, with RNA transcripts as the source material. After a first-round RT-PCR with HTBI primers, a second-round multiplex PCR was run. Using its own MiXCR run on the multiplex PCR reads, TCRdb lists one record per CDR3 protein. The sample includes 30,000 to 50,000 distinct CDR3 sequences, approximately 53% of them seen just once. The specimen sequenced was peripheral blood. The receptors stem from an adult woman with stable Graves' hyperthyroidism.

This rearrangement joins TRBV20-1 to TRBJ2-5; 14 nucleotides align to TRBD2. There are 19 residues in the CDR3. Germline-derived CDR1 and CDR2 are DFQATT and SNEGSKA (reference sequence). With 2 bases clipped from V and 5 bases from J, the junction kept 16 bases outside the gene matches. The CDR3 bases are TGCAGTGCTAGACTCGAGACTAGCGGGAGGGCGAACTGGGAGGAGACCCAGTACTTC. Protein: CSARLETSGRANWEETQYF.

V is TRBV7-3 and J is TRBJ2-2, with D hard to call. Trimming cost V 2 bases and J 6 bases, with 7 bases left between them. CDR3 length: 13 amino acids. Germline lookup yields CDR1 SGHTA and CDR2 FQGTGA. CDR3 sequence reads: CASSLAGSGELFF. The CDR3 region has the DNA TGTGCCAGCAGCTTAGCCGGGTCCGGGGAGCTGTTTTTT.

J is TRBJ2-5 and V is TRBV20-1; TRBD2 matches at 12 bases. In germline, CDR1 is DFQATT, CDR2 SNEGSKA (reference sequence). The CDR3 contains 13 residues. Losses at the gene ends were 7 bases for V and 4 bases for J; bases not matched to a gene: 4. The CDR3 loop is CSGASGRAETQYF. DNA of the CDR3: TGCAGTGGAGCTAGCGGGAGGGCAGAGACCCAGTACTTC.

This clonotype has at least ten counts. An end of the junction differs from the germline gene, which may be a read error. The V call is TRBV9, the J call TRBJ2-7, with a possible D match to TRBD1 (6 bases). Germline assignment: CDR1 SGDLS and CDR2 YYNGEE. The CDR3 has 15 amino acids. In DNA form, the CDR3 reads TGTGCCAGCAGCGTAGCTATTGGGGGCTCCTACGAGCATTACTTC. Protein product: CASSVAIGGSYEHYF.

This chain joins TRBV6-5 and TRBJ2-5; 7 nucleotides line up with TRBD1. Germline CDR1 and CDR2: MNHEY and SVGAGI. With V trimmed by 5 bases and J by 3 bases, 3 bases remained unmatched. The CDR3 is 13 residues long. The CDR3 DNA reads as TGTGCCAGCAGTCCCGACAGGGAAGAGACCCAGTACTTC. It is translated as CASSPDREETQYF.

The chain joins TRBV6-1 to TRBJ2-3; 8 bases line up with TRBD2. Trimming took 2 bases from V and 2 from J; bases not matched to a gene: 24. Germline values: CDR1 MNHNS, CDR2 SASEGT. The CDR3 extends over 22 amino acids. The CDR3 loop reads CASSESREDKNTDTKNTDTQYF. Here the CDR3 DNA reads TGTGCCAGCAGTGAATCGCGGGAGGACAAAAACACAGATACGAAAAACACAGATACGCAGTATTTT.

The chain combines TRBV20-1 with TRBJ2-7; 9 bases align to TRBD1. CDR1 is DFQATT, CDR2 SNEGSKA, per germline (reference sequence). This CDR3 spans 16 amino acids. After removal of 0 bases from V and 5 bases from J, the junction contained 11 bases not matched to a gene. The CDR3 loop is CSAREWGTGNFDEQYF. CDR3 coding DNA: TGCAGTGCTAGAGAGTGGGGGACAGGGAATTTCGACGAGCAGTACTTC.

The V and J genes are TRBV29-1 and TRBJ1-1, with TRBD1 identical over 7 bases. Per the germline V gene, CDR1 is SQVTM and CDR2 is ANQGSEA. This CDR3 comprises 16 residues. V trimming: 6 bases; J trimming: 0 bases; junction bases outside the gene matches: 13. CDR3 residues: CSVPPEGGQLNTEAFF. Here the CDR3 DNA reads TGCAGCGTCCCCCCGGAGGGGGGACAGCTGAACACTGAAGCTTTCTTT.

This clonotype was detected ten times or more. The chain recombines TRBV29-1 with TRBJ2-5; no clear D gene. This CDR3 has 14 residues. V shed 6 bases and J shed 1 base, with 15 bases lying between them. Germline CDR1 SQVTM, CDR2 ANQGSEA. CDR3 sequence (DNA): TGCAGCGTCCTAGGCAGGTCCCCCCAAGAGACCCAGTACTTC. It encodes CSVLGRSPQETQYF. The complete variable domain, with remaining parts taken from reference TRBV29-1 and TRBJ2-5, reads SAVISQKPSRDICQRGTSLTIQCQVDSQVTMMFWYRQQPGQSLTLIATANQGSEATYESGFVIDKFPISRPNLTFSTLTVSNMSPEDSSIYLCSVLGRSPQETQYFGPGTRLLVL.

This sequence joins TRBV5-6 and TRBJ1-6; D not certain. CDR3 length: 14 amino acids. V shed 1 base and J shed 4 bases, with 6 bases lying between them. Germline values: CDR1 SGHDT, CDR2 YYEEEE. The CDR3 DNA sequence: TGTGCCAGCAGCTTGCCGCCTTATAATTCACCCCTCCACTTT. Encoded protein: CASSLPPYNSPLHF.

This clonotype was picked up many times. The V gene is TRBV3-1, the J gene TRBJ2-7; the match to TRBD2 covers 14 bases. CDR1 LGHDT and CDR2 YNNKEL come from the germline V gene (reference sequence). CDR3 size: 17 residues. V trimming: 1 base; J trimming: 6 bases; junction bases outside the gene matches: 8. DNA of the CDR3: TGTGCCAGCAGCCAAGTCGGCGGGGGACTAGCGGGAGCCGAGCAGTACTTC. As protein: CASSQVGGGLAGAEQYF.

The chain couples TRBV2 to TRBJ2-5; tentative D call: TRBD2 (6 bases). V lost 5 bases, J lost 10 bases, and 20 bases lay in between. The germline V gene encodes CDR1 SNHLY and CDR2 FYNNEI. This CDR3 has 14 amino acids. CDR3 region: CASSLAGHLGDQYF. The CDR3 DNA sequence: TGTGCCAGCAGTCTGGCGGGGCACCTTGGTGACCAGTACTTC.

The table lists this clonotype with many counts. The chain is built from TRBV11-2 and TRBJ1-1; no clear D. V lost 4 bases to trimming and J lost 2 bases, with 5 bases between them. The germline CDR1 and CDR2 sequences are SGHAT and FQNNGV. The CDR3 loop spans 12 amino acids. The CDR3 DNA follows: TGTGCCAGCAGCTGGGGAAACACTGAAGCTTTCTTT. This translates into CASSWGNTEAFF.

The chain links TRBV29-1 to TRBJ1-2, with 7 nucleotides matching TRBD1. The CDR3 is 13 residues long. V lost 7 bases and J lost 1; bases outside the gene matches: 6. The germline CDR1 and CDR2 sequences are SQVTM and ANQGSEA. This chain's CDR3 is CSDRGPFNYGYTF. The CDR3 DNA is TGCAGCGACAGGGGACCTTTTAACTATGGCTACACCTTC.

This clonotype showed up many times. This chain joins TRBV3-1 and TRBJ1-6, with no clear D. Germline V lookup: CDR1 LGHDT, CDR2 YNNKEL (reference sequence). Trimming removed 8 bases at V and 10 bases at J, with 15 bases between. The CDR3 is 13 amino acids. CDR3 amino acids: CASARTLGSPLHF. CDR3 nucleotide sequence: TGTGCCAGCGCGAGGACCCTAGGGTCACCCCTCCACTTT.